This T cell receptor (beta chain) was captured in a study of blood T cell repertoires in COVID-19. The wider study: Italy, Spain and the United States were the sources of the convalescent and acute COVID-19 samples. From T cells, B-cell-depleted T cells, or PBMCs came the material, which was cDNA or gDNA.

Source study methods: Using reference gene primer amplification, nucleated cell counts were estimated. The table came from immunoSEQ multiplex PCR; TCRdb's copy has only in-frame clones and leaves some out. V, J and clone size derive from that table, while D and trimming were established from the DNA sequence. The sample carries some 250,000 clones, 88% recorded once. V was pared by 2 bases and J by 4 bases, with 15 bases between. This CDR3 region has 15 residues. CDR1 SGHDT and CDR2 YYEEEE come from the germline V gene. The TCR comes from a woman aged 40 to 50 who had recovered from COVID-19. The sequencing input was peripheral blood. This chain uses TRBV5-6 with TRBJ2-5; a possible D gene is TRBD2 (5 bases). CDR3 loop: CASSLGLGGGETQYF. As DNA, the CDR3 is TGTGCCAGCAGCTTAGGGCTGGGTGGAGGAGAGACCCAGTACTTC.